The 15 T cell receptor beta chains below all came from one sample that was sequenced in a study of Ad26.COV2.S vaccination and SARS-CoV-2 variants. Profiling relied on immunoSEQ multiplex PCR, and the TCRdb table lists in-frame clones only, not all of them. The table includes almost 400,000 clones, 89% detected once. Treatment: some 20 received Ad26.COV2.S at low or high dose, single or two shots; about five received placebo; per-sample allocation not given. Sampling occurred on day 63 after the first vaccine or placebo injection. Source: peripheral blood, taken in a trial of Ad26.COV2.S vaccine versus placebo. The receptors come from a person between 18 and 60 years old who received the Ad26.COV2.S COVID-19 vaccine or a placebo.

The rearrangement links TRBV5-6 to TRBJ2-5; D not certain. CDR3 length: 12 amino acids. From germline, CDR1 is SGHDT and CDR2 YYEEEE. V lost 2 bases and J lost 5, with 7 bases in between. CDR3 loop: CASSFVRETQYF. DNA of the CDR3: TGTGCCAGCAGCTTTGTCCGGGAGACCCAGTACTTC.

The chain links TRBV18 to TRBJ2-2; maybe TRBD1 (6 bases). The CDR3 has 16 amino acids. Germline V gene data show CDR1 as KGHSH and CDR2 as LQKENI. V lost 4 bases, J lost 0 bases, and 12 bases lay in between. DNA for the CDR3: TGTGCCAGCTCACAGATCCCAGGGGCGAACACCGGGGAGCTGTTTTTT. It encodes CASSQIPGANTGELFF.

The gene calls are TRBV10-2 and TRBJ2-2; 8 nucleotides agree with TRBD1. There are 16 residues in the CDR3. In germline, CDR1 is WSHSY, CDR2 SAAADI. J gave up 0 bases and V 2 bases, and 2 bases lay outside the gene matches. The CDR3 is CASSERTGSNTGELFF. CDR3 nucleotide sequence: TGCGCCAGCAGTGAGCGGACAGGGTCGAACACCGGGGAGCTGTTTTTT.

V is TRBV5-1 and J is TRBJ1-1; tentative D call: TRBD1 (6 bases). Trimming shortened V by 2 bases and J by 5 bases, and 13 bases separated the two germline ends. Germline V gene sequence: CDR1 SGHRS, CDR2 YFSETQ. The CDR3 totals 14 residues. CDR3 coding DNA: TGCGCCAGCAGCTTTAGTCAGGGGTCGACTGAAGCTTTCTTT. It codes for CASSFSQGSTEAFF. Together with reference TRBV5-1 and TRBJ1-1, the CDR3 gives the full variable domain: KAGVTQTPRYLIKTRGQQVTLSCSPISGHRSVSWYQQTPGQGLQFLFEYFSETQRNKGNFPGRFSGRQFSNSRSEMNVSTLELGDSALYLCASSFSQGSTEAFFGQGTRLTVV.

The CDR3 nucleotides are TGTGCCAGCAGTGAACAGGACGGATCTAGCACAGATACGCAGTATTTT. It codes for CASSEQDGSSTDTQYF. This chain uses TRBV6-1 with TRBJ2-3; D is unresolved. Germline CDR1 and CDR2: MNHNS and SASEGT. The ends were cut back, 2 bases at V and 0 bases at J, with 12 bases in the middle. The CDR3 has 16 residues.

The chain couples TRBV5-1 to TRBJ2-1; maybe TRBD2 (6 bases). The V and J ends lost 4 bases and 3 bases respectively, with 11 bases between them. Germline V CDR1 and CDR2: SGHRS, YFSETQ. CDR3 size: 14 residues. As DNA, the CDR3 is TGCGCCAGCAGCCGGGACTGGAGCTACAATGAGCAGTTCTTC. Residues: CASSRDWSYNEQFF. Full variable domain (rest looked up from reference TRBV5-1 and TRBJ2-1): KAGVTQTPRYLIKTRGQQVTLSCSPISGHRSVSWYQQTPGQGLQFLFEYFSETQRNKGNFPGRFSGRQFSNSRSEMNVSTLELGDSALYLCASSRDWSYNEQFFGPGTRLTVL.

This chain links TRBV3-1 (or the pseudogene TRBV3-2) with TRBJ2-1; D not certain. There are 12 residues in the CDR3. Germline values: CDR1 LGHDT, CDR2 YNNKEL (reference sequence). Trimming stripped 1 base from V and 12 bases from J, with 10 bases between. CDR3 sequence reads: CASSQAINRQFF. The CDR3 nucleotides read TGTGCCAGCAGCCAAGCGATTAATCGGCAGTTCTTC.

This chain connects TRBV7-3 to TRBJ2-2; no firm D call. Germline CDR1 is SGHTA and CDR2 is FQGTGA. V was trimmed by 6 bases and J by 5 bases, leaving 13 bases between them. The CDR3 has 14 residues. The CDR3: CASRIGGGTGELFF. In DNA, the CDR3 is TGTGCCAGCAGGATTGGCGGTGGGACCGGGGAGCTGTTTTTT.

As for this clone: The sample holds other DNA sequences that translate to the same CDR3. In nucleotides, the CDR3 is TGTGCCAGCTCACCACCTAGCACAGATACGCAGTATTTT. It encodes CASSPPSTDTQYF. The V and J genes are TRBV18 and TRBJ2-3; no definite D call. This CDR3 is built from 13 residues. V was trimmed by 0 bases and J by 0 bases, leaving 1 base between them. Germline assignment: CDR1 KGHSH and CDR2 LQKENI.

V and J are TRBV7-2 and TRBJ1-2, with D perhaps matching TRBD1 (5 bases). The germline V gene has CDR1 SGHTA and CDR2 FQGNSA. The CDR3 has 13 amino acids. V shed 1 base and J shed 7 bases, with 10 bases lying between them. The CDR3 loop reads CASSLVAGSGYTF. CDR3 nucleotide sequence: TGTGCCAGCAGCTTAGTGGCAGGGAGTGGCTACACCTTC.

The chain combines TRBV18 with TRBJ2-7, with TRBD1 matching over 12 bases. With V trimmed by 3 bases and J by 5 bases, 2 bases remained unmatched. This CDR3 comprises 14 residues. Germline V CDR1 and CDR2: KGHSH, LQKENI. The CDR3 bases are TGTGCCAGCTCACCCGGGACAGGGGGCCACGAGCAGTACTTC. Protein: CASSPGTGGHEQYF.

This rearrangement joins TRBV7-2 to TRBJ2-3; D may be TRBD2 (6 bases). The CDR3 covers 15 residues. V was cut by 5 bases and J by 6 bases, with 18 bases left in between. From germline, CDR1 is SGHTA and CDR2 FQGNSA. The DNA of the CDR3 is TGTGCCAGCAGCCTTCTAGTGGCTGCGGGGGATACGCAGTATTTT. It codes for CASSLLVAAGDTQYF.

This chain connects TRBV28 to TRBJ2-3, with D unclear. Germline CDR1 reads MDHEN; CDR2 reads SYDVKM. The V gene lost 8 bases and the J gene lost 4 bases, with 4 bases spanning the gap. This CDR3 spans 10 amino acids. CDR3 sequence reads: CASGADTQYF. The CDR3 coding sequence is TGTGCCAGCGGAGCAGATACGCAGTATTTT. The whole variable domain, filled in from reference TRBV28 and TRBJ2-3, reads DVKVTQSSRYLVKRTGEKVFLECVQDMDHENMFWYRQDPGLGLRLIYFSYDVKMKEKGDIPEGYSVSREKKERFSLILESASTNQTSMYLCASGADTQYFGPGTRLTVL.

DNA of the CDR3: TGTGCCAGCAGTTTAAATATTAACTATGGCTACACCTTC. Translating it yields CASSLNINYGYTF. This chain links TRBV12-3 or TRBV12-4 with TRBJ1-2; unclear D gene. V dropped 2 bases and J dropped 1 base, with 5 bases sitting between them. The CDR3 is 13 amino acids.

The CDR3 DNA reads TGTGCCAGCAGTTTACCCCTCGGCCTTGGTTACAATGAGCAGTTCTTC. It translates to CASSLPLGLGYNEQFF. The genes are TRBV28 and TRBJ2-1; no clear D. The V end was cut by 2 bases, the J end by 4 bases, with 15 bases between. Germline V gene data show CDR1 as MDHEN and CDR2 as SYDVKM. This CDR3 has 16 amino acids.